The entry that follows covers one T cell receptor beta chain sequence. This sample was taken from a study of blood T cell repertoires in COVID-19. Background on the study: Researchers got acute and convalescent COVID-19 samples from the United States, Italy and Spain. From T cells, B-cell-depleted T cells, or PBMCs came the material, which was cDNA or gDNA.

Assignments of participants to cohorts depended upon their own reported clinical history. The V gene's germline CDR1 is SGHVS and CDR2 FQNEAQ. This CDR3 has 16 residues. Trimming removed 5 bases at V and 7 bases at J, with 20 bases between. The protocol was immunoSEQ multiplex PCR, while the TCRdb copy is restricted to in-frame clones and leaves out a portion. The sample gives approximately 200,000 clones, roughly 85% of which show up once; 11% is in the top ten. The clonotype was recovered from a young man who had recovered from COVID-19. The sequenced sample consisted of PBMCs or T cells enriched from blood (not recorded which). The gene calls are TRBV7-8 and TRBJ1-4; D is unclear. In nucleotides, the CDR3 is TGTGCCAGCAGCCGAGGTAGCGGAAGGTGGGGTGAAAAACTGTTTTTT. Translation: CASSRGSGRWGEKLFF.